Below are 21 T cell receptor beta chains sequenced from a single sample in a study of post-analysis software for immune sequencing data. Their target antigens are unknown. Findings and limits, study-wide: Relative to controls, patients had about five TRBV segments at higher frequency, with TRBV5-6, TRBV5-1 and TRBV20-1 among these.

Unique molecular identifiers featured in each of the TCR beta cDNA libraries. TCRdb analysed the PCR reads with MiXCR anew, one entry per CDR3 protein. Seen here are 650,000 to 900,000 distinct CDR3 sequences, approximately 44% observed once, and the top ten hold 4.9%. Sequencing was carried out using blood. All receptors derive from a girl between 5 and 17 years old with multiple sclerosis.

This clonotype has more than one count but fewer than ten. The V and J genes are TRBV27 and TRBJ2-2, with a weak D call TRBD1 (5 bases). Germline CDR1 reads MNHEY; CDR2 reads SMNVEV (reference sequence). V was cut by 2 bases and J by 6 bases, with 7 bases left in between. CDR3 size: 13 residues. The CDR3 loop is CASSLAGPGELFF. In DNA form, the CDR3 reads TGTGCCAGCAGTTTAGCAGGGCCCGGGGAGCTGTTTTTT.

This chain connects TRBV29-1 to TRBJ2-1; 12 bases line up with TRBD2. Germline V gives CDR1 SQVTM, CDR2 ANQGSEA. The trim removed 1 base at V and 6 bases at J, leaving 10 bases unmatched. The CDR3 has 17 residues. The CDR3 coding sequence is TGCAGCGTTGAAGGAGACGGGGGACTAGCGGGTTTCAATGAGCAGTTCTTC. Translation gives CSVEGDGGLAGFNEQFF.

This clonotype was seen only a few times. V usage is TRBV15 and J usage is TRBJ2-5, with TRBD2 identical over 11 bases. J lost 5 bases, V lost 1 base, and 3 bases had no gene match. The germline V gene has CDR1 LNHNV and CDR2 YYDKDF (reference sequence). The CDR3 consists of 15 residues. This CDR3 reads CATSRGLAGWETQYF. In nucleotides, the CDR3 is TGTGCCACCAGCAGAGGACTAGCGGGGTGGGAGACCCAGTACTTC.

The sample holds a few counts of this clonotype. The chain links TRBV20-1 to TRBJ2-1; unclear D gene. The CDR3 length is 13 residues. The ends were cut back, 5 bases at V and 1 base at J, with 9 bases in the middle. The germline V gene encodes CDR1 DFQATT and CDR2 SNEGSKA (reference sequence). CDR3 DNA: TGCAGTGCTCCCCTCCCTTCCTACAATGAGCAGTTCTTC. Residues: CSAPLPSYNEQFF.

V is TRBV4-2 and J is TRBJ2-4, with TRBD1 identical over 8 bases. The end of the DNA fits TRBJ2-7 better, so the J call may be wrong. Germline loops: CDR1 LGHNA, CDR2 YNFKEQ. This CDR3 spans 20 amino acids. The CDR3 sequence: CASSQAPPGPETGASYEQYF. The CDR3 DNA follows: TGTGCCAGCAGCCAAGCCCCTCCCGGCCCCGAGACAGGGGCCTCTTACGAGCAGTACTTC.

Concerning this clonotype: Its ends do not fully match the called genes, so a read error is possible. V gene TRBV24-1 combines with J gene TRBJ1-2; the D gene is possibly TRBD1 (5 bases). Germline CDR1 KGHDR, CDR2 SFDVKD. This CDR3 contains 16 residues. Here the CDR3 reads CATSDPSGAPHYGHTF. Written as DNA, the CDR3 is TGTGCCACCAGTGATCCATCCGGGGCCCCTCACTATGGCCACACCTTC.

The chain couples TRBV6-5 to TRBJ2-4; D is unclear. This CDR3 is 13 amino acids long. V was trimmed by 7 bases and J by 9 bases, leaving 16 bases between them. Germline V CDR1 and CDR2: MNHEY, SVGAGI. CDR3 sequence: CASTTTASGIQYF. In DNA form, the CDR3 reads TGTGCCAGCACCACGACGGCTTCCGGCATTCAGTACTTC.

This clonotype was seen only once. V is TRBV20-1 and J is TRBJ2-7; tentatively, D is TRBD1 or TRBD2 (5 bases each). V dropped 0 bases and J dropped 3 bases, with 15 bases sitting between them. Germline CDR1 and CDR2: DFQATT and SNEGSKA (reference sequence). The CDR3 length is 15 residues. The DNA of the CDR3 is TGCAGTGCTAGAGAGGGGACGGGGCGCGGCTACGAGCAGTACTTC. Residues: CSAREGTGRGYEQYF.

V usage is TRBV7-9 and J usage is TRBJ1-2; D is unclear. From germline, CDR1 is SEHNR and CDR2 FQNEAQ (reference sequence). The CDR3 contains 12 residues. V dropped 5 bases and J dropped 8 bases, with 12 bases sitting between them. The CDR3 sequence: CASSTRAGGYTF. The CDR3 DNA reads as TGTGCCAGCAGCACACGGGCCGGAGGCTACACCTTC.

The chain uses TRBV6-5 and TRBJ2-5; 9 nucleotides match TRBD2. The CDR3 extends over 15 amino acids. Per the germline V gene, CDR1 is MNHEY and CDR2 is SVGAGI. The ends lost 5 bases at V and 1 base at J; junction bases unmatched: 5. CDR3 DNA sequence: TGTGCCAGCAGTCTCCAGACTAGCGGCCAAGAGACCCAGTACTTC. Protein: CASSLQTSGQETQYF.

This clonotype was seen a handful of times. The chain uses TRBV6-5 and TRBJ1-2; a possible D gene is TRBD1 (6 bases). The CDR3 has 19 residues. With 0 bases removed from V and 1 base from J, the gap between germline ends came to 21 bases. CDR1 is MNHEY and CDR2 is SVGAGI in the germline V gene. Written as DNA, the CDR3 is TGTGCCAGCAGTTACTCTGGTGTAGGGGGGGAGTCCCTTAACTATGGCTACACCTTC. Its protein product is CASSYSGVGGESLNYGYTF.

CDR3 protein: CAWIKNYGYTF. The CDR3 DNA reads as TGTGCCTGGATAAAGAACTATGGCTACACCTTC. The chain joins TRBV30 to TRBJ1-2; D is ambiguous. Germline CDR1 and CDR2: GTSNPN and SVGIG (reference sequence). This CDR3 comprises 11 residues. V lost 4 bases and J 2 bases, leaving 5 bases between the germline ends. Using reference TRBV30 and TRBJ1-2 for the parts outside the CDR3, the full variable domain is SQTIHQWPATLVQPVGSPLSLECTVEGTSNPNLYWYRQAAGRGLQLLFYSVGIGQISSEVPQNLSASRPQDRQFILSSKKLLLSDSGFYLCAWIKNYGYTFGSGTRLTVV.

This clonotype was counted between two and nine times. The chain has TRBV4-2 and TRBJ2-1, with 7 positions matching TRBD2. After removal of 4 bases from V and 5 bases from J, the junction contained 8 bases not matched to a gene. CDR3 length equals 15 residues. Germline-derived CDR1 and CDR2 are LGHNA and YNFKEQ. The CDR3 reads CASSRSRLADNEQFF. The CDR3, as DNA: TGTGCCAGCAGCCGGAGCAGGCTAGCGGACAATGAGCAGTTCTTC.

Only a few counts were recorded for this clonotype. The chain recombines TRBV2 with TRBJ2-7; the D is unclear. Germline lookup yields CDR1 SNHLY and CDR2 FYNNEI. Trimming pared 0 bases from V and 1 base from J, leaving 7 bases between. This CDR3 has 14 residues. The CDR3 loop is CASSEAVRSYEQYF. CDR3 in DNA: TGTGCCAGCAGTGAAGCTGTCAGATCCTACGAGCAGTACTTC.

This clonotype was found a few times. V is TRBV6-6 and J is TRBJ2-7; 10 nucleotides agree with TRBD2. The CDR3 loop spans 15 amino acids. J lost 2 bases, V lost 3 bases, and 4 bases had no gene match. Germline CDR1 MNHNY, CDR2 SVGAGI (reference sequence). Written as DNA, the CDR3 is TGTGCCAGCAGTTATCAAGCGGGAGGGACCTACGAGCAGTACTTC. Residues: CASSYQAGGTYEQYF.

The chain has TRBV7-2 and TRBJ2-5; 8 positions agree with TRBD1. Matching the DNA end better, TRBJ2-7 makes the J call doubtful. CDR3 size: 12 residues. The germline gives CDR1 SGHTA, CDR2 FQGNSA. CDR3 coding DNA: TGTGCCAGCACGCAGGGGGCCAACGAGCAGTACTTC. Translation gives CASTQGANEQYF.

Ten or more counts support this clonotype. The V gene is TRBV10-3, the J gene TRBJ2-7; D remains unclear. V dropped 3 bases and J dropped 3 bases, with 6 bases sitting between them. CDR1 is ENHRY and CDR2 is SYGVKD in the germline V gene. This CDR3 comprises 12 residues. CDR3 bases: TGTGCCATCAGTGATTCTGACTACGAGCAGTACTTC. Its translation is CAISDSDYEQYF.

This clonotype was found a few times. This chain links TRBV3-1 with TRBJ2-5; 8 nucleotides match TRBD2. V shed 1 base and J 4 bases; nucleotides not matched to a gene: 5. This CDR3 region has 15 residues. Germline V gene lookup returns CDR1 LGHDT and CDR2 YNNKEL (reference sequence). For the CDR3, the DNA is TGTGCCAGCAGCCAAGGACGGGAGGGGCCAGAGACCCAGTACTTC. Amino acid sequence: CASSQGREGPETQYF.

The chain recombines TRBV12-3 or TRBV12-4 with TRBJ1-2, with 8 bases fitting TRBD1. V shed 5 bases and J 5 bases; nucleotides not matched to a gene: 10. The CDR3 is 15 amino acids. CDR3 sequence (DNA): TGTGCCAGCAGTCCCCCGGACAGGGTTGGGTATGGCTACACCTTC. Translating it yields CASSPPDRVGYGYTF.

This clonotype has only a few counts. V and J are TRBV6-6 and TRBJ1-2; D not resolved. Trimming removed 0 bases from V and 4 bases from J, with 12 bases in between. Germline values: CDR1 MNHNY, CDR2 SVGAGI (reference sequence). CDR3 size: 15 residues. The CDR3 nucleotides are TGTGCCAGCAGTTACTCCCCACTAAATTTCTATGGCTACACCTTC. Protein sequence: CASSYSPLNFYGYTF.

The chain couples TRBV27 to TRBJ2-3; D unresolved. V lost 6 bases to trimming and J lost 2 bases, with 12 bases between them. Per germline, CDR1 MNHEY and CDR2 SMNVEV (reference sequence). The CDR3 loop spans 14 amino acids. CDR3 region: CASREGSHTDTQYF. The CDR3 coding sequence is TGTGCCAGCAGGGAAGGGTCCCACACAGATACGCAGTATTTT.